This TCR beta chain appears in the sequencing data of a study of shared T cell receptors in the human thymus. Trimming stripped 4 bases from V and 5 bases from J, with 16 bases between. Germline V lookup: CDR1 SGHRS, CDR2 YFSETQ. The CDR3 covers 15 residues. The method was immunoSEQ multiplex PCR; TCRdb's version includes in-frame clones alone and lacks a portion of them. The sample consists of approximately 490,000 clones, roughly 74% of them appearing once. These same data were also listed under a study on human thymus T cells.

The specimen was thymocytes. The V and J genes are TRBV5-1 and TRBJ2-1; tentatively, D is TRBD1 (8 bases). This sequence was found in a boy under three years old with a congenital heart defect. CDR3 bases: TGCGCCAGCAGCCGAGACAGGGGAGGGCACAATGAGCAGTTCTTC. This codes for CASSRDRGGHNEQFF.